This entry lists 15 T cell receptor beta chains sequenced from one sample in a study of neurological immune-mediated disorders. TCRdb reprocessed the 5' RACE reads with MiXCR, giving one entry per CDR3 protein. The sample consists of about 84,000 distinct CDR3 sequences, 10% of them appearing once. Sequenced input: PBMCs. These receptors all come from a man between 35 and 55 years old in good health.

The sample holds many counts of this clonotype. V usage is TRBV20-1 and J usage is TRBJ2-1; TRBD2 aligns across 9 bases. This CDR3 has 15 amino acids. CDR1 DFQATT and CDR2 SNEGSKA come from the germline V gene (reference sequence). Trimming cost V 0 bases and J 6 bases; bases outside gene matches: 6. CDR3 in amino acids: CSARDTLAGSNEQFF. As DNA, the CDR3 is TGCAGTGCTAGAGATACCCTAGCGGGGTCCAATGAGCAGTTCTTC.

There are many counts of this clonotype. The rearrangement joins TRBV6-4 to TRBJ2-5; 14 positions match TRBD2. Germline values: CDR1 MRHNA, CDR2 SNTAGT. V shed 7 bases, J shed 5 bases, and the junction held 15 bases outside the gene matches. CDR3 length: 18 amino acids. The CDR3: CASTSLGLAGVNLETQYF. CDR3 nucleotides: TGTGCCAGCACATCCCTGGGACTAGCGGGAGTAAACCTGGAGACCCAGTACTTC.

Regarding this clonotype: This may be a read error, as it is one base from a much larger clone. The rearrangement links TRBV25-1 to TRBJ2-7; D gene uncertain. The CDR3 is made up of 13 amino acids. Germline CDR1 is MGHDK and CDR2 is SYGVNS. With 5 bases removed from V and 7 bases from J, the gap between germline ends came to 15 bases. The CDR3, as DNA: TGTGCCAGCAGTATCACATGGGCTTGGGAGCAGTACTTC. It translates to CASSITWAWEQYF.

This sequence joins TRBV4-3 and TRBJ2-1; D gene unclear. Per the germline V gene, CDR1 is LGHNA and CDR2 is YSLEER. With 0 bases removed from V and 2 bases from J, the gap between germline ends came to 14 bases. The CDR3 contains 17 residues. As DNA, the CDR3 is TGCGCCAGCAGCCAAGATTACGCCAGCAGTGCCTACAATGAGCAGTTCTTC. Translation: CASSQDYASSAYNEQFF.

The sample holds many counts of this clonotype. This chain links TRBV5-1 with TRBJ2-7, with TRBD1 matching 8 bases. V was pared by 1 base and J by 5 bases, with 5 bases of the junction left unmatched. Germline lookup yields CDR1 SGHRS and CDR2 YFSETQ. The CDR3 runs 14 residues. The chain's CDR3 is CASSLLVQGDEQYF. The CDR3 DNA reads as TGCGCCAGCAGCTTGCTTGTACAGGGGGACGAGCAGTACTTC.

The table lists this clonotype with a few counts. The gene calls are TRBV28 and TRBJ2-6; D is ambiguous. V gave up 6 bases and J gave up 3 bases, with 18 bases separating them. The CDR3 is 17 residues long. The germline V gene encodes CDR1 MDHEN and CDR2 SYDVKM. The CDR3 is CASSPIGPPGGANVLTF. CDR3 DNA: TGTGCCAGCAGCCCGATTGGACCGCCCGGTGGGGCCAACGTCCTGACTTTC.

This clonotype was detected ten times or more. The rearrangement uses TRBV9 and TRBJ2-1; possibly TRBD2 for D (6 bases). Germline CDR1 SGDLS, CDR2 YYNGEE. The V end was cut by 4 bases, the J end by 0 bases, with 17 bases between. CDR3 size: 17 residues. The CDR3 DNA sequence: TGTGCCAGCAGCTCCCCCCGGGGGAAGGGCTCCTACAATGAGCAGTTCTTC. Translation: CASSSPRGKGSYNEQFF.

This clonotype has ten or more counts. This chain links TRBV20-1 with TRBJ1-1; D perhaps matches TRBD1 (5 bases). Per germline, CDR1 DFQATT and CDR2 SNEGSKA (reference sequence). V was trimmed by 0 bases and J by 7 bases, leaving 21 bases between them. The CDR3 covers 16 residues. Here the CDR3 reads CSARDRGGHPQGEAFF. The CDR3 DNA reads as TGCAGTGCTAGAGATAGAGGCGGACACCCGCAAGGTGAAGCTTTCTTT.

This clonotype was counted many times. The chain employs TRBV5-1 and TRBJ1-1, with 11 positions matching TRBD1. The V gene end was trimmed by 4 bases and the J gene end by 8 bases; junction bases not matched to a gene: 7. This CDR3 is 14 amino acids long. In germline, CDR1 is SGHRS, CDR2 YFSETQ. The CDR3 DNA reads as TGCGCCAGCAGCCCGGGACAGGGGGTCTCCGAAGCTTTCTTT. It codes for CASSPGQGVSEAFF.

Many counts were recorded for this clonotype. This sequence joins TRBV20-1 and TRBJ2-1; 7 bases line up with TRBD1. CDR3 length: 16 residues. V was pared by 7 bases and J by 0 bases, with 12 bases of the junction left unmatched. CDR1 and CDR2 (germline): DFQATT, SNEGSKA (reference sequence). CDR3 loop: CSVKGLRGPSYNEQFF. As DNA, the CDR3 is TGCAGTGTCAAGGGATTGAGGGGGCCCTCCTACAATGAGCAGTTCTTC.

This clonotype was counted at least ten times. The J gene is TRBJ1-1, the V gene TRBV20-1; D is unclear. CDR3 size: 10 residues. Germline assignment: CDR1 DFQATT and CDR2 SNEGSKA (reference sequence). V lost 3 bases, J lost 10 bases, and 9 bases lay in between. The DNA for the CDR3 is TGCAGTGCTAGTACCGAGGGAGCTTTCTTT. Translated, it gives CSASTEGAFF.

The sample holds many counts of this clonotype. The chain couples TRBV9 to TRBJ2-5; 8 bases agree with TRBD1. The CDR3 is 14 residues long. Trimming took 3 bases from V and 2 from J; bases not matched to a gene: 3. The germline V gene encodes CDR1 SGDLS and CDR2 YYNGEE. The DNA for the CDR3 is TGTGCCAGCAGCGCGAGGACAGGGCAAGAGACCCAGTACTTC. Translation: CASSARTGQETQYF.

This clonotype was picked up a small number of times. A much larger clone sits a single nucleotide away, making a read error possible. The CDR3 reads CVSSLGGTALGEQYF. The CDR3 region has the DNA TGTGTCAGCAGCTTAGGGGGGACAGCCCTTGGCGAGCAGTACTTC. This sequence joins TRBV5-5 and TRBJ2-7; D is perhaps TRBD1 (7 bases). Per germline, CDR1 SGHKS and CDR2 YYEKEE (reference sequence). The CDR3 runs to 15 residues.

This clonotype was detected many times. The gene calls are TRBV3-1 and TRBJ1-3; D remains ambiguous. The CDR3 totals 18 residues. Trimming shortened V by 1 base and J by 0 bases, and 16 bases separated the two germline ends. Per germline, CDR1 LGHDT and CDR2 YNNKEL (reference sequence). CDR3 loop: CASSQGWTRVSSGNTIYF. The DNA of the CDR3 is TGTGCCAGCAGCCAAGGATGGACGCGCGTGAGCTCTGGAAACACCATATATTTT.

This clonotype was detected ten times or more. The genes are TRBV24-1 and TRBJ2-7, with 7 bases aligning to TRBD1. There are 14 residues in the CDR3. The germline CDR1 and CDR2 sequences are KGHDR and SFDVKD. V lost 4 bases and J lost 7; bases outside the gene matches: 9. CDR3 DNA: TGTGCCACCAGTGACCGGACAGGCGGCGGGGAGCAGTACTTC. This translates into CATSDRTGGGEQYF.